This T cell receptor (beta chain) was found in a study of blood T cell repertoires in COVID-19. Donors in Cohort 3 who had recovered were those with two negative PCRs, healthcare professional clearance, or resolution of their symptoms. Libraries were prepared by immunoSEQ multiplex PCR; TCRdb keeps only in-frame clonotypes and omits some of them. The sample yields fewer than 400,000 clones, around nine tenths seen once. The sample was PBMCs or T cells enriched from blood (not recorded which). The clonotype comes from a woman between 45 and 65 years old who had recovered from COVID-19.

CDR3 sequence reads: CASSKGQTSFSYEQYF. CDR3 bases: TGTGCCAGCAGCAAAGGACAGACTTCTTTCTCCTACGAGCAGTACTTC. V and J are TRBV21-1 and TRBJ2-7; TRBD1 is the table's D call, not checked against the DNA. TRBV21-1 is flagged as a pseudogene. This CDR3 contains 16 residues.